This T cell receptor beta chain emerged from a study of cytomegalovirus exposure and HLA in healthy donors. Study-wide results and caveats: In an earlier analysis, most TCR beta V segments were productive about 87% or about 30% of the time. From TCR beta sequences, most subjects' HLA-A and HLA-B alleles were reportedly predicted accurately. A classifier reportedly called cytomegalovirus status with high sensitivity and specificity.

PCR employed 60 Vbeta and 13 Jbeta primers. Using immunoSEQ multiplex PCR, the repertoire was profiled, and TCRdb retains in-frame clones only, with some absent. The repertoire holds roughly 92,000 clones, with roughly 80% as singletons. This clone has a single count. The antigen remains unidentified. This CDR3 region has 14 residues. V was cut by 0 bases and J by 5 bases, with 9 bases left in between. Germline-derived CDR1 and CDR2 are SGHNT and YYREEE (reference sequence). This sequence joins TRBV5-4 and TRBJ1-5; D possibly corresponds to TRBD1 (5 bases). Source material: PBMCs. The TCR originated in a woman in her forties or fifties in good health and CMV-seropositive. CDR3 DNA sequence: TGTGCCAGCAGCTTGGGCGGGACCGATCAGCCCCAGCATTTT. Amino acids: CASSLGGTDQPQHF. Looking up the rest from reference TRBV5-4 and TRBJ1-5 gives the full variable domain: ETGVTQSPTHLIKTRGQQVTLRCSSQSGHNTVSWYQQALGQGPQFIFQYYREEENGRGNFPPRFSGLQFPNYSSELNVNALELDDSALYLCASSLGGTDQPQHFGDGTRLSIL.